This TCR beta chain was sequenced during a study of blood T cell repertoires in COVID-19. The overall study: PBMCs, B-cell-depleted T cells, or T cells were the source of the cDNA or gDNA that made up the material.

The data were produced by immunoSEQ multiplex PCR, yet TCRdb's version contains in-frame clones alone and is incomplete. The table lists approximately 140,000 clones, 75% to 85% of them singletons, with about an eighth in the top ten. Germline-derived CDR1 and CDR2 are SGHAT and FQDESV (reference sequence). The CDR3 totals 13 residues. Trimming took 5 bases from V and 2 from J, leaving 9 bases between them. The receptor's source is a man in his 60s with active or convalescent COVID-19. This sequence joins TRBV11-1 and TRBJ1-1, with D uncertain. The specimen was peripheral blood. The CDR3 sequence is CASSLGRNTEAFF. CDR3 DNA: TGTGCCAGCAGCCTCGGGAGAAACACTGAAGCTTTCTTT.